Shown below are 10 T cell receptor beta chains from a single sample sequenced in a study of cytomegalovirus exposure and HLA in healthy donors. It was with 60 Vbeta and 13 Jbeta primers that the PCR ran. Some clones are missing from TCRdb's copy, which holds only in-frame ones; the method was immunoSEQ multiplex PCR. This sample yields approximately 160,000 clones, of which around three quarters are seen a single time; roughly 1.5% belongs to the top ten. The specimen was PBMCs. Source of these receptors: a man in his forties or fifties in good health and CMV-seronegative.

CDR3 DNA: TGTGCCTGGAGTAGGGCGGGAGGGCCCTACGAGCAGTACTTC. Encoded protein: CAWSRAGGPYEQYF. This sequence joins TRBV30 and TRBJ2-7; 9 bases align to TRBD2. The CDR3 is 14 residues long. Per the germline V gene, CDR1 is GTSNPN and CDR2 is SVGIG (reference sequence). The V and J ends lost 2 bases and 2 bases, in that order; junction bases with no gene match: 4.

The CDR3 region has the DNA TGTGCCAGCAGATCCGCGGGACGGGATATGGGAGGAAACACCATATATTTT. Amino acid sequence: CASRSAGRDMGGNTIYF. The V and J genes are TRBV28 and TRBJ1-3; perhaps TRBD1 as D (5 bases). The V gene's germline CDR1 is MDHEN and CDR2 SYDVKM. Trimming took off 6 bases at V and 4 bases at J, with 22 bases between the two ends. This CDR3 has 17 amino acids.

This clone has a handful of counts. The chain joins TRBV30 to TRBJ2-1, with TRBD1 matching 8 bases. The junction had 8 bases not matched to a gene; V was cut back by 3 bases and J by 10 bases. Germline V gives CDR1 GTSNPN, CDR2 SVGIG (reference sequence). CDR3 length: 13 residues. This CDR3 reads CAWSPTGVGEQFF. The CDR3 DNA sequence: TGTGCCTGGAGCCCGACAGGGGTAGGCGAGCAGTTCTTC.

This chain joins TRBV2 and TRBJ1-2; D gene unclear. The CDR3 covers 10 residues. The germline V and J ends were trimmed by 8 bases and 5 bases, with 6 bases remaining between them. Germline assignment: CDR1 SNHLY and CDR2 FYNNEI. In DNA form, the CDR3 reads TGTGCCAGCGGGCTTTATGGCTACACCTTC. Translation gives CASGLYGYTF. Full variable domain (rest looked up from reference TRBV2 and TRBJ1-2): EPEVTQTPSHQVTQMGQEVILRCVPISNHLYFYWYRQILGQKVEFLVSFYNNEISEKSEIFDDQFSVERPDGSNFTLKIRSTKLEDSAMYFCASGLYGYTFGSGTRLTVV.

The chain joins TRBV28 to TRBJ2-1; D may be TRBD2 (6 bases). Trimming left V 2 bases short and J 4 bases short, with 6 bases between. This CDR3 has 13 residues. CDR1 is MDHEN and CDR2 is SYDVKM in the germline V gene. CDR3 amino acids: CASSLGGYNEQFF. The CDR3 DNA follows: TGTGCCAGCAGTTTAGGGGGGTACAATGAGCAGTTCTTC. Supplemented by reference TRBV28 and TRBJ2-1, the full variable domain reads DVKVTQSSRYLVKRTGEKVFLECVQDMDHENMFWYRQDPGLGLRLIYFSYDVKMKEKGDIPEGYSVSREKKERFSLILESASTNQTSMYLCASSLGGYNEQFFGPGTRLTVL.

This clone occurred once. The J gene is TRBJ2-7, the V gene TRBV7-9, with a tentative D call TRBD1 (6 bases). The V gene's germline CDR1 is SEHNR and CDR2 FQNEAQ (reference sequence). Trimming removed 5 bases at V and 2 bases at J, with 13 bases between. The CDR3 sequence is 14 residues long. The CDR3 loop reads CASSPGQSTYEQYF. The CDR3 DNA follows: TGTGCCAGCAGCCCAGGACAGAGTACCTACGAGCAGTACTTC.

On this clone: The junction shows a germline mismatch at one end, possibly a read error. V usage is TRBV6-5 and J usage is TRBJ1-6; D not resolved. Germline V lookup: CDR1 MNHEY, CDR2 SVGAGI. The CDR3 has 13 residues. In DNA, the CDR3 is TGTGCCAGCACCCGGGATTCGAATTCACTCCTCCACTTT. Protein: CASTRDSNSLLHF.

This clone was seen more than once but under ten times. The chain uses TRBV11-3 and TRBJ2-1; D is possibly TRBD2 (6 bases). Germline values: CDR1 SGHNT, CDR2 YENEEA. Trimming left V 5 bases short and J 5 bases short, with 16 bases between. The CDR3 runs to 15 residues. CDR3 DNA sequence: TGTGCCAGCAGCCAGCGGAGGGGTGTGGACAATGAGCAGTTCTTC. Its protein product is CASSQRRGVDNEQFF. Looking up the rest from reference TRBV11-3 and TRBJ2-1 gives the full variable domain: EAGVVQSPRYKIIEKKQPVAFWCNPISGHNTLYWYLQNLGQGPELLIRYENEEAVDDSQLPKDRFSAERLKGVDSTLKIQPAELGDSAVYLCASSQRRGVDNEQFFGPGTRLTVL.

V and J are TRBV5-4 and TRBJ2-3, with a weak D call TRBD1 (5 bases). This CDR3 has 13 residues. CDR1 is SGHNT and CDR2 is YYREEE in the germline V gene (reference sequence). Trimming stripped 1 base from V and 7 bases from J, with 10 bases between. The CDR3 nucleotides read TGTGCCAGCAGCTTGTGGGGCGTCAATACGCAGTATTTT. This translates into CASSLWGVNTQYF.

The chain employs TRBV7-9 and TRBJ2-7, with D hard to call. Trimming took 1 base from V and 1 from J, leaving 8 bases between them. The germline gives CDR1 SEHNR, CDR2 FQNEAQ (reference sequence). The CDR3 runs 14 residues. DNA for the CDR3: TGTGCCAGCAGCTTAGATTCACTATCCTACGAGCAGTACGTC. Translation: CASSLDSLSYEQYV.